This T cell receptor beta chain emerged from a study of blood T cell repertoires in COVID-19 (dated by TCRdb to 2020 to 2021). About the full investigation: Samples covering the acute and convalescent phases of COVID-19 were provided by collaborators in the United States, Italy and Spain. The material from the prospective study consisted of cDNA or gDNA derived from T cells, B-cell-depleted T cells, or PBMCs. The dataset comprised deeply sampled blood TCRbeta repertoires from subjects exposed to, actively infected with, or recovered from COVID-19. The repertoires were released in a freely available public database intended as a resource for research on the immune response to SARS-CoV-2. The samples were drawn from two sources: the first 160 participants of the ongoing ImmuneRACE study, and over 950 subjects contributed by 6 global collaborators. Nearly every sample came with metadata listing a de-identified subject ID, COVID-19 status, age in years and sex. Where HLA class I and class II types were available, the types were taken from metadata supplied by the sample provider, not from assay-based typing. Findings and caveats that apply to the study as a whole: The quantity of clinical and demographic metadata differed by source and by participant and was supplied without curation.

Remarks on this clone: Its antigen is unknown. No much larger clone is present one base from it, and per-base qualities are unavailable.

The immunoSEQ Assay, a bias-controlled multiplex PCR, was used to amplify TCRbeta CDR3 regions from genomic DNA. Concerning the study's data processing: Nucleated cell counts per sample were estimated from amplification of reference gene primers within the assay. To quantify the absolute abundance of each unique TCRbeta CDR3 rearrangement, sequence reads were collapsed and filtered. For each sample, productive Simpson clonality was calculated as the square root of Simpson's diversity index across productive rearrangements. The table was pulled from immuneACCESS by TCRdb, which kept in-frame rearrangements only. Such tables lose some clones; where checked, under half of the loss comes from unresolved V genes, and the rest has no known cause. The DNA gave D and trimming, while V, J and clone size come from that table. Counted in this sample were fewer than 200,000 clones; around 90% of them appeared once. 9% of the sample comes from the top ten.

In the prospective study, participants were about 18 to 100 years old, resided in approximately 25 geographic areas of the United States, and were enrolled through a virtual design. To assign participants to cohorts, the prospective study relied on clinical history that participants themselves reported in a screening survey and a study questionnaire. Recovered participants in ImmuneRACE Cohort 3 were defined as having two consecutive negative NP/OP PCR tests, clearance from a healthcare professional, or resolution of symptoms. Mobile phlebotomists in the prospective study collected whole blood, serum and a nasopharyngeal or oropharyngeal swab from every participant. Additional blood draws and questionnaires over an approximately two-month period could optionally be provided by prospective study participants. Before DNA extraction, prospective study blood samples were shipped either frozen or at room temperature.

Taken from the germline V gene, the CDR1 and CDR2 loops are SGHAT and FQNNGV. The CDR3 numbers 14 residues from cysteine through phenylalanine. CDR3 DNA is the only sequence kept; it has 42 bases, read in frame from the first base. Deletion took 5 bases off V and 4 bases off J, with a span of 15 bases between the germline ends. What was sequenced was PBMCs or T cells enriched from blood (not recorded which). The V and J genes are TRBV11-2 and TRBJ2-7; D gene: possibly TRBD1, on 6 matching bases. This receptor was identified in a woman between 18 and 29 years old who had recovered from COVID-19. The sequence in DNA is TGTGCCAGCAGCCCACAACAGGGAATGTACGAGCAGTACTTC. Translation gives CASSPQQGMYEQYF.